The clone carrying this T cell receptor beta chain has just a few counts. Its antigen is not known. The source of the sample is a study of spatial heterogeneity in lung cancer. Germline CDR1 and CDR2: MDHEN and SYDVKM. Trimming cost V 7 bases and J 2 bases, with 6 bases left between them. The CDR3 sequence is 12 residues long. Time point indicated: sample taken at primary tumor resection. Material for sequencing was whole RNA from tumor, nontumor lung or frozen PBMC, left unsorted. The donor population consisted of some 70 patients with untreated, early-stage non-small cell lung cancer. Study observations and caveats: Among blood samples, ubiquitous expanded tumor TCRs appeared more at resection than at follow-up.

Each CDR3 protein is one row after TCRdb ran MiXCR on the 5' RACE reads. The table includes 40,000 to 55,000 distinct CDR3 sequences, about 13% detected once. The TCR originated in a male donor with early-stage non-small cell lung cancer. The rearrangement joins TRBV28 to TRBJ1-5; D not certain. The starting material was PBMCs, obtained at surgery. CDR3 sequence: CASTQGNQPQHF. In nucleotides, the CDR3 is TGTGCCAGCACGCAGGGCAATCAGCCCCAGCATTTT.